A selection of T cell receptor beta chains follows, all from one sample in a study of regulatory T cells in long-lasting Graves disease. Each CDR3 protein is one row after TCRdb ran MiXCR on the multiplex PCR reads. This sample has about 460,000 distinct CDR3 sequences, with less than 15% found just once. The same specimen was also included in a second study, on T cells in Graves' hyperthyroidism and ophthalmopathy.

The sample in question was peripheral blood mononuclear cells (PBMCs), obtained at new diagnosis, from a patient treated with antithyroid drugs. Receptors originate from a woman in her 50s with Graves disease. Each CDR3 is given with its conserved first and last residue. D genes are given only for firm matches. The size of a clone is reported for some rows only, either as once, few or many, or as a class for expanded clones.

>TRBV30|TRBJ1-5|TRBD1|NA
TGTGCCTGGAGCGCGGGACAGAGCTCCAATCAGCCCCAGCATTTT
CAWSAGQSSNQPQHF
>TRBV28|TRBJ2-5|NA|many
TGTGCCAGCAGTTTATTGGGGACAAAGCAAGAGACCCAGTACTTC
CASSLLGTKQETQYF
>TRBV7-9|TRBJ2-7|NA|NA
TGTGCCAGCAGCCGGGACGCAGCCTACGAGCAGTACTTC
CASSRDAAYEQYF
>TRBV28|TRBJ2-7|NA|NA
TGTGCCAGCAGTTCGGGAGACTGGAACTACGAGCAGTACTTC
CASSSGDWNYEQYF
>TRBV27|TRBJ2-3|TRBD2|few
TGTGCCAGCCGCGGACTAGGGGCAGATACGCAGTATTTT
CASRGLGADTQYF
>TRBV28|TRBJ1-5|NA|few
TGTGCCAGCAGTTTATCTCGGGTTGGTCAGCCCCAGCATTTT
CASSLSRVGQPQHF
>TRBV7-3|TRBJ2-3|TRBD2|many
TGTGCCAGCAGCTTAAGACCGGGACTACCCACAGATACGCAGTATTTT
CASSLRPGLPTDTQYF
>TRBV30|TRBJ2-7|TRBD2|few
TGTGCCTGGAGTGTACTGGAGGGGTTAGCGGGAGTCTACGAGCAGTACTTC
CAWSVLEGLAGVYEQYF
>TRBV29-1|TRBJ1-1|TRBD1|many
TGCAGCTCGTCCGGGACAGGGGGCGCGGACACTGAAGCTTTCTTT
CSSSGTGGADTEAFF
>TRBV24-1|TRBJ2-3|TRBD2|few
TGTGCCACCAGTAACGGACTAGCGGTGAACTCAGATACGCAGTATTTT
CATSNGLAVNSDTQYF
>TRBV19|TRBJ1-1|NA|few
TGTGCCAGTAGTATAGTGGCACAAGGGGGTGAAGCTTTCTTT
CASSIVAQGGEAFF
>TRBV7-9|TRBJ2-7|NA|NA
TGTGCCAGCAGCTTAGCTTCGTTATCCGGCTACGAGCAGTACTTC
CASSLASLSGYEQYF
>TRBV27|TRBJ1-1|NA|many
TGTGCCAGCAGTTTCTACACAAACACTGAAGCTTTCTTT
CASSFYTNTEAFF
>TRBV3-1|TRBJ2-3|NA|few
TGTGCCAGCAGCCAAGTTGATGATACGCAGTATTTT
CASSQVDDTQYF
>TRBV6-1|TRBJ1-1|NA|many
TGTGCCAGCAGTGAAGCCCTTAGCTTGTGGGGGGCGCGTGAGGCTGAAGCTTTCTTT
CASSEALSLWGAREAEAFF